What follows are 27 T cell receptor beta chains derived from one specimen sequenced in a study of post-analysis software for immune sequencing data. The antigens for these receptors are not known. General study points: Controls had lower frequencies than patients of about 5 TRBV segments, which included TRBV5-6, TRBV5-1 and TRBV20-1.

Unique molecular identifiers were present in the TCR beta cDNA libraries. TCRdb recomputed calls from the PCR reads with MiXCR, one row per CDR3 protein. The sample holds some 190,000 distinct CDR3 sequences; over 25% are singletons and the top ten take approximately 3.6%. Input material: blood. These receptor sequences come from a girl younger than 18 with multiple sclerosis.

This clonotype came up many times. This sequence joins TRBV13 and TRBJ2-7; D is possibly TRBD1 or TRBD2 (5 bases each). The CDR3 covers 11 residues. Trimming shortened V by 4 bases and J by 5 bases, and 6 bases separated the two germline ends. CDR1 is PRHDT, CDR2 FYEKMQ, per germline (reference sequence). The chain's CDR3 is CASSWGNEQYF. For the CDR3, the DNA is TGTGCCAGCAGCTGGGGGAACGAGCAGTACTTC.

This chain links TRBV28 with TRBJ1-2, with D unclear. The CDR3 is 12 residues long. Per the germline V gene, CDR1 is MDHEN and CDR2 is SYDVKM. Trimming took 3 bases from V and 6 from J, leaving 8 bases between them. Here the CDR3 reads CASSFGGDGYTF. CDR3 sequence (DNA): TGTGCCAGCAGTTTCGGTGGGGATGGCTACACCTTC.

Notes on this clonotype: A much larger clone differs from this one at a single base, so this may be a read error. V and J are TRBV3-1 and TRBJ2-1; 9 bases agree with TRBD2. J was trimmed by 9 bases and V by 7 bases; bases with no gene match: 16. The CDR3 sequence is 16 residues long. CDR1 and CDR2 from the germline V gene are LGHDT and YNNKEL (reference sequence). CDR3 protein: CASNPDIAGDLGEQFF. CDR3 bases: TGTGCCAGCAACCCCGACATAGCGGGAGATTTAGGTGAGCAGTTCTTC.

This clonotype was picked up many times. The chain uses TRBV6-5 and TRBJ2-7; 9 positions match TRBD1. J gave up 4 bases and V 1 base, and 8 bases lay outside the gene matches. CDR1 and CDR2 from the germline V gene are MNHEY and SVGAGI. The CDR3 is 16 amino acids. This CDR3 is CASSYWDRVKGYEQYF. CDR3 bases: TGTGCCAGCAGTTACTGGGACAGGGTAAAAGGGTACGAGCAGTACTTC.

This chain uses TRBV7-9 with TRBJ2-7; 9 positions agree with TRBD1. The CDR3 runs to 14 residues. J gave up 6 bases and V 5 bases, and 8 bases lay outside the gene matches. Looked up from germline, CDR1 is SEHNR and CDR2 is FQNEAQ (reference sequence). The DNA of the CDR3 is TGTGCCAGCAGCCCGAAGATGACAGGGGGCGAGCAGTACTTC. Its protein is CASSPKMTGGEQYF.

On this clonotype itself: Since a much larger clone is just one base distant, this may be a read error. This sequence joins TRBV28 and TRBJ2-1; 11 positions match TRBD2. This CDR3 is built from 15 residues. Germline V gives CDR1 MDHEN, CDR2 SYDVKM. V trimming: 6 bases; J trimming: 10 bases; junction bases outside the gene matches: 11. CDR3 DNA: TGTGCCAGCAGCCCAATAGCGGGAGGGCCGATCGAGCAGTTCTTC. Its protein is CASSPIAGGPIEQFF.

This rearrangement joins TRBV2 to TRBJ2-7, with no clear D. Trimming took off 4 bases at V and 0 bases at J, with 10 bases between the two ends. The germline gives CDR1 SNHLY, CDR2 FYNNEI. This CDR3 region has 14 residues. CDR3 in DNA: TGTGCCAGCAGTGGGGGTCTAGGCTCCTACGAGCAGTACTTC. It is translated as CASSGGLGSYEQYF.

This clonotype occurred many times. DNA for the CDR3: TGCGCCAGCAGCTTGGCGGGACTAGAATACAATGAGCAGTTCTTC. The encoded protein is CASSLAGLEYNEQFF. J is TRBJ2-1 and V is TRBV5-1; TRBD2 agrees at 8 bases. Germline lookup yields CDR1 SGHRS and CDR2 YFSETQ. Unmatched junction bases numbered 3, after V lost 0 bases and J lost 4 bases. The CDR3 spans 15 residues.

This clonotype was seen a handful of times. The chain has TRBV11-1 and TRBJ1-1; 7 bases align to TRBD1. Germline CDR1 and CDR2: SGHAT and FQDESV (reference sequence). CDR3 length: 13 amino acids. With 2 bases clipped from V and 7 bases from J, the junction kept 4 bases outside the gene matches. In nucleotides, the CDR3 is TGTGCCAGCAGCTTACTGGGGACAGATGAAGCTTTCTTT. It specifies CASSLLGTDEAFF.

V gene TRBV3-1 combines with J gene TRBJ1-2; D is undetermined. V was shortened by 1 base and J by 8 bases, with 8 bases between the two germline ends. Germline CDR1 is LGHDT and CDR2 is YNNKEL (reference sequence). CDR3 length: 12 amino acids. This CDR3 reads CASSQGIGGYTF. The CDR3 nucleotides read TGTGCCAGCAGCCAAGGGATTGGAGGCTACACCTTC.

This sequence joins TRBV20-1 and TRBJ1-1; D perhaps matches TRBD1 (6 bases). The CDR3 totals 14 residues. The germline V gene encodes CDR1 DFQATT and CDR2 SNEGSKA (reference sequence). V gave up 5 bases and J gave up 0 bases, with 13 bases separating them. In nucleotides, the CDR3 is TGCAGTGCTTCACAGGGTTCTCTGAACACTGAAGCTTTCTTT. Amino acids: CSASQGSLNTEAFF.

The genes are TRBV4-1 and TRBJ2-7; 8 bases map to TRBD1. CDR1 is MGHRA, CDR2 YSYEKL, per germline. This CDR3 is built from 15 residues. V was pared by 2 bases and J by 3 bases, with 6 bases of the junction left unmatched. The CDR3 DNA reads TGCGCCAGCAGCCAACCCCAGGGGGCTGTCTACGAGCAGTACTTC. Encoded protein: CASSQPQGAVYEQYF.

This clonotype was seen ten or more times. The CDR3 DNA follows: TGTGCCAGCAGCAGAAACTACGAGCAGTACTTC. The encoded protein is CASSRNYEQYF. This sequence joins TRBV12-3 or TRBV12-4 and TRBJ2-7; D remains unclear. Trimming removed 6 bases from V and 3 bases from J, with 6 bases in between. This CDR3 region has 11 residues.

The table lists this clonotype with many counts. The CDR3, as DNA: TGTGCCACCAGCAGGGGCAGGCTACTAGCCAAAAACATTCAGTACTTC. Amino acid sequence: CATSRGRLLAKNIQYF. The chain links TRBV15 to TRBJ2-4; D not resolved. Germline lookup yields CDR1 LNHNV and CDR2 YYDKDF (reference sequence). V was trimmed by 3 bases and J by 0 bases, leaving 12 bases between them. CDR3 length: 16 amino acids.

The chain employs TRBV27 and TRBJ1-1; D is unclear. V was cut by 6 bases and J by 1 base, with 15 bases left in between. The CDR3 sequence is 15 residues long. Germline V gene lookup returns CDR1 MNHEY and CDR2 SMNVEV (reference sequence). The CDR3 loop is CASRQTIYWNTEAFF. DNA of the CDR3: TGTGCCAGCAGACAAACGATTTATTGGAACACTGAAGCTTTCTTT.

This clonotype has ten or more counts. The rearrangement links TRBV7-9 to TRBJ2-5; 10 nucleotides match TRBD2. After removal of 1 base from V and 11 bases from J, the junction contained 10 bases not matched to a gene. The germline gives CDR1 SEHNR, CDR2 FQNEAQ (reference sequence). The CDR3 is made up of 15 amino acids. Here the CDR3 reads CASSLGTSGWYEQYF. CDR3 nucleotide sequence: TGTGCCAGCAGCTTAGGGACTAGCGGATGGTATGAGCAGTACTTC.

The chain links TRBV20-1 to TRBJ2-5; D is perhaps TRBD1 or TRBD2 (7 bases each). V dropped 6 bases and J dropped 1 base, with 21 bases sitting between them. The CDR3 is made up of 16 amino acids. CDR1 and CDR2 from the germline V gene are DFQATT and SNEGSKA (reference sequence). The CDR3 spells CSAAWPGGRAQETQYF. CDR3 bases: TGCAGTGCCGCGTGGCCAGGGGGGAGGGCCCAAGAGACCCAGTACTTC.

This clonotype occurred a few times. J is TRBJ1-6 and V is TRBV27; TRBD1 matches at 9 bases. V trimming: 7 bases; J trimming: 6 bases; junction bases outside the gene matches: 10. Germline-derived CDR1 and CDR2 are MNHEY and SMNVEV (reference sequence). This CDR3 region has 16 residues. CDR3 sequence: CASTLGQGTSNSPLHF. The CDR3 DNA sequence: TGTGCCAGCACCCTCGGACAGGGGACGAGTAATTCACCCCTCCACTTT.

The table lists this clonotype with a few counts. The chain has TRBV20-1 and TRBJ1-4; D might be TRBD1 (5 bases). V lost 6 bases and J 7 bases, leaving 15 bases between the germline ends. This CDR3 region has 13 residues. CDR1 and CDR2 from the germline V gene are DFQATT and SNEGSKA (reference sequence). The CDR3 region is CSAALQGVEKLFF. The CDR3 DNA follows: TGCAGTGCGGCTTTGCAGGGAGTTGAAAAACTGTTTTTT.

The chain is built from TRBV27 and TRBJ2-3, with D unclear. The germline V gene encodes CDR1 MNHEY and CDR2 SMNVEV (reference sequence). This CDR3 spans 15 amino acids. V was cut by 3 bases and J by 6 bases, with 16 bases left in between. DNA for the CDR3: TGTGCCAGCAGTTTTCTACCAATCGGGCGGGATACGCAGTATTTT. Protein sequence: CASSFLPIGRDTQYF.

This clonotype has a count of ten or more. This rearrangement joins TRBV29-1 to TRBJ1-5, with D possibly being TRBD1 (6 bases). CDR1 is SQVTM, CDR2 ANQGSEA, per germline. This CDR3 region has 13 residues. V was cut by 4 bases and J by 4 bases, with 11 bases left in between. The CDR3 here is CSVAGAPNQPQHF. The CDR3 bases are TGCAGCGTTGCAGGGGCCCCGAATCAGCCCCAGCATTTT. The whole variable domain, remainder taken from reference TRBV29-1 and TRBJ1-5, is SAVISQKPSRDICQRGTSLTIQCQVDSQVTMMFWYRQQPGQSLTLIATANQGSEATYESGFVIDKFPISRPNLTFSTLTVSNMSPEDSSIYLCSVAGAPNQPQHFGDGTRLSIL.

This clonotype showed up many times. In DNA, the CDR3 is TGTGCCAGCAGCTACAGACTAGCGGGGGGCCAAGAGACCCAGTACTTC. Amino acid sequence: CASSYRLAGGQETQYF. The V gene is TRBV3-1, the J gene TRBJ2-5, with 13 bases identical to TRBD2. CDR3 length: 16 residues. Germline trimming cut 5 bases from V and 1 base from J; bases unmatched to any gene: 4. Germline V gives CDR1 LGHDT, CDR2 YNNKEL (reference sequence).

This clonotype was seen many times. The rearrangement links TRBV20-1 to TRBJ1-5, with a weak D call TRBD1 (5 bases). Trimming pared 1 base from V and 5 bases from J, leaving 12 bases between. Germline V lookup: CDR1 DFQATT, CDR2 SNEGSKA (reference sequence). The CDR3 runs to 14 residues. In DNA form, the CDR3 reads TGCAGTGCTAGAGGGGGGGTAAGGGATCAGCCCCAGCATTTT. It codes for CSARGGVRDQPQHF.

This chain joins TRBV20-1 and TRBJ1-4; 8 bases match TRBD1. The ends lost 7 bases at V and 8 bases at J; junction bases unmatched: 9. The CDR3 is made up of 13 amino acids. CDR1 is DFQATT, CDR2 SNEGSKA, per germline (reference sequence). The CDR3 region is CSVLDRGGEKLFF. The DNA for the CDR3 is TGCAGTGTCCTCGACAGGGGAGGGGAAAAACTGTTTTTT.

This clonotype is a singleton in its sample. A single base separates this from a much larger clone, so it may be a read error. V and J are TRBV25-1 and TRBJ2-5; D is uncertain. The end of the DNA fits TRBJ2-7 better, so the J call may be wrong. Per germline, CDR1 MGHDK and CDR2 SYGVNS. This CDR3 spans 12 amino acids. The CDR3 sequence: CVSSVPMGEQYF. CDR3 DNA sequence: TGTGTCAGCAGTGTCCCGATGGGCGAGCAGTACTTC.

A few counts support this clonotype. The chain uses TRBV2 and TRBJ2-4, with 8 nucleotides matching TRBD2. This CDR3 contains 15 residues. The trim removed 7 bases at V and 7 bases at J, leaving 12 bases unmatched. Germline assignment: CDR1 SNHLY and CDR2 FYNNEI. CDR3 sequence: CASTLDAGGGNIQYF. DNA of the CDR3: TGTGCCAGCACATTAGACGCGGGAGGCGGGAACATTCAGTACTTC.

This clonotype came up many times. The chain is built from TRBV29-1 and TRBJ2-7; a possible D gene is TRBD1 (6 bases). V lost 4 bases to trimming and J lost 4 bases, with 11 bases between them. Germline assignment: CDR1 SQVTM and CDR2 ANQGSEA. The CDR3 runs 12 residues. CDR3 sequence (DNA): TGCAGCGTTGTTATGGACAGTTACGAGCAGTACTTC. This encodes CSVVMDSYEQYF.